Below, 10 T cell receptor beta chains from the same sample are listed, as sequenced in a study of blood T cell repertoires in COVID-19 (dated by TCRdb to about 2020). The library was obtained by the immunoSEQ multiplex PCR assay. TCRdb obtained this table from immuneACCESS and retained in-frame rearrangements with V and J assigned. These tables miss some clones; where compared with another copy, unresolved V genes account for less than half of the shortfall, and the remainder is unexplained. The sample yields 310,000 or so clones; approximately 90% were counted once. Around 10% of the sample lies in the top ten. Sequences were obtained from peripheral blood. The origin of the receptors is a young man with COVID-19, enrolled during active disease.

The rearrangement joins TRBV3-1 (or the pseudogene TRBV3-2) to TRBJ2-1; TRBD2 matches at 7 bases. The J segment lost 8 bases and the V segment lost 4 bases, leaving 14 bases of the junction unmatched. The CDR3 covers 16 residues. Germline values: CDR1 LGHDT, CDR2 YNNKEL (reference sequence). The CDR3 is CASSRISGSEGDEQFF. The CDR3 region has the DNA TGTGCCAGCAGCCGGATTAGCGGGTCAGAGGGCGATGAGCAGTTCTTC.

The V gene is TRBV5-1, the J gene TRBJ2-7, with D possibly being TRBD1 (8 bases). The CDR3 is made up of 14 amino acids. V lost 3 bases to trimming and J lost 3 bases, with 13 bases between them. Per germline, CDR1 SGHRS and CDR2 YFSETQ. The CDR3 coding sequence is TGCGCCAGCAGCTCCACAGGGGGGGTCTACGAGCAGTACTTC. Translated: CASSSTGGVYEQYF.

This clone was seen just once. The V call is TRBV5-4, the J call TRBJ2-2; 11 bases are shared with TRBD1. This CDR3 contains 18 residues. Trimming cost V 2 bases and J 5 bases; bases outside gene matches: 11. Germline V gives CDR1 SGHNT, CDR2 YYREEE (reference sequence). CDR3 sequence (DNA): TGTGCCAGCAGCTTAGAACCAGGGACAGGGGGTGATACCGGGGAGCTGTTTTTT. Encoded protein: CASSLEPGTGGDTGELFF.

The chain combines TRBV6-5 with TRBJ2-7; 9 bases align to TRBD1. There are 13 residues in the CDR3. The V segment lost 6 bases and the J segment 12 bases; nucleotides outside the gene matches: 12. Germline CDR1 is MNHEY and CDR2 is SVGAGI. The CDR3 spells CASSRRDRAEWYF. The CDR3 bases are TGTGCCAGCAGCCGAAGGGACAGGGCTGAGTGGTACTTC.

This clone was seen a single time. The limits of the CDR3 on the DNA are not certain, so only TCRdb's listed CDR3 is given. Other DNA sequences of this sample code for an identical CDR3. This chain links TRBV6-2 or TRBV6-3 with TRBJ2-1; TRBD1 was called by the table and not checked on the DNA. The CDR3 comprises 15 residues, both ends counted. CDR1 is MNHEY, CDR2 SVGEGT, per germline. CDR3 in amino acids: CASSYWGQGSDEQFF.

The V and J genes are TRBV5-1 and TRBJ1-1; D gene unclear. CDR1 is SGHRS and CDR2 is YFSETQ in the germline V gene. This CDR3 spans 13 amino acids. V dropped 4 bases and J dropped 1 base, with 8 bases sitting between them. DNA of the CDR3: TGCGCCAGCAGCCCGGAGGGGAACACTGAAGCTTTCTTT. Translated: CASSPEGNTEAFF.

This rearrangement joins TRBV19 to TRBJ2-3; D is possibly TRBD2 (6 bases). The V gene lost 3 bases and the J gene lost 2 bases, with 15 bases spanning the gap. The CDR3 runs 16 residues. CDR1 and CDR2 (germline): LNHDA, SQIVND (reference sequence). The CDR3 DNA sequence: TGTGCCAGTAGTATGAGGAGGGCCCAAAACACAGATACGCAGTATTTT. It translates to CASSMRRAQNTDTQYF. The full variable domain, with the rest looked up from reference TRBV19 and TRBJ2-3, is DGGITQSPKYLFRKEGQNVTLSCEQNLNHDAMYWYRQDPGQGLRLIYYSQIVNDFQKGDIAEGYSVSREKKESFPLTVTSAQKNPTAFYLCASSMRRAQNTDTQYFGPGTRLTVL.

The chain is built from TRBV11-3 and TRBJ1-1; 11 bases line up with TRBD1. CDR3 length equals 16 residues. Germline assignment: CDR1 SGHNT and CDR2 YENEEA. The trim removed 5 bases at V and 2 bases at J, leaving 7 bases unmatched. CDR3 bases: TGTGCCAGCAGCCCTCCGGGACAGGGGGGAAACACTGAAGCTTTCTTT. Its protein product is CASSPPGQGGNTEAFF.

The rearrangement uses TRBV7-6 and TRBJ1-2; D possibly corresponds to TRBD1 (5 bases). V lost 1 base and J lost 4, with 7 bases in between. The CDR3 totals 13 residues. Germline values: CDR1 SGHVS, CDR2 FNYEAQ. DNA for the CDR3: TGTGCCAGCAGCTTAGTACAGGCCTATGGCTACACCTTC. As protein: CASSLVQAYGYTF.

Concerning this clone: Compared with germline, one end of the junction differs, possibly owing to a read error. The genes are TRBV19 and TRBJ1-5; D is uncertain. CDR1 and CDR2 from the germline V gene are LNHDA and SQIVND (reference sequence). The CDR3 extends over 12 amino acids. The CDR3 sequence: CASTYRNQSQHF. The DNA of the CDR3 is TGTGCCAGTACGTACAGAAATCAGTCCCAGCATTTT.